The rows below give T cell receptor beta chains drawn from one sample of a study of identical twins' blood T cells. MiXCR, applied by TCRdb to the 5' RACE reads, yields one record per CDR3 protein. The sample lists hundreds of thousands of distinct CDR3 sequences; over 25% were seen once. Sequenced sample: PBMCs. The origin of the receptors is a woman between 18 and 50 years old in good health. CDR3s include the opening cysteine and the closing phenylalanine or tryptophan. Each record gives: D gene, clone size, V gene, J gene, CDR3 DNA, CDR3 protein. A D gene is named only where the DNA matches it firmly. Clone size is not always given. Where it is, it says once, few, many or a class for expanded clones.

d_gene: -; abundance: -; v_gene: TRBV3-1; j_gene: TRBJ2-5; CDR3nt: TGTGCCAGCAGCCAAGGTGCAGGGAGGAATCAAGAGACCCAGTACTTC; CDR3aa: CASSQGAGRNQETQYF
d_gene: TRBD2; abundance: -; v_gene: TRBV4-2; j_gene: TRBJ2-1; CDR3nt: TGTGCCAGCAGCCAAGATTACAGCGGGAGCTCCTACAATGAGCAGTTCTTC; CDR3aa: CASSQDYSGSSYNEQFF
d_gene: -; abundance: many; v_gene: TRBV6-2/TRBV6-3; j_gene: TRBJ2-7; CDR3nt: TGTGCCAGCAGTTCGCCAGTCACCTACGAGCAGTACTTC; CDR3aa: CASSSPVTYEQYF
d_gene: -; abundance: few; v_gene: TRBV6-5; j_gene: TRBJ1-5; CDR3nt: TGTGCCAGCAGTTTTTGGCAGGGTGGTCAGCCCCAGCATTTT; CDR3aa: CASSFWQGGQPQHF
d_gene: -; abundance: -; v_gene: TRBV18; j_gene: TRBJ2-5; CDR3nt: TGTGCCAGCTCACCTGGCGAGAAGGACAGCTACCAAGAGACCCAGTACTTC; CDR3aa: CASSPGEKDSYQETQYF
d_gene: TRBD1; abundance: -; v_gene: TRBV20-1; j_gene: TRBJ1-1; CDR3nt: TGCGGTGCTAGACAACAGGGGGCCAACACTGAAGCTTTCTTT; CDR3aa: CGARQQGANTEAFF
d_gene: TRBD1; abundance: -; v_gene: TRBV11-3; j_gene: TRBJ1-2; CDR3nt: TGTGCCAGCAGCCTAGGACAGGGCGAACACTATTGCTACACCTTC; CDR3aa: CASSLGQGEHYCYTF
d_gene: -; abundance: few; v_gene: TRBV20-1; j_gene: TRBJ2-7; CDR3nt: TGCAGTGCTAGAGATCCTACTAGTCCCTACGAGCAGTACTTC; CDR3aa: CSARDPTSPYEQYF
d_gene: -; abundance: -; v_gene: TRBV6-2/TRBV6-3; j_gene: TRBJ1-2; CDR3nt: TGTGCCAGCAGTTACGGGGGCAGGGGACGTCATGGCTACACCTTC; CDR3aa: CASSYGGRGRHGYTF
d_gene: TRBD1; abundance: few; v_gene: TRBV28; j_gene: TRBJ1-6; CDR3nt: TGTGCCAGCAGGACAGGGGGTTCCTATAATTCACCCCTCCACTTT; CDR3aa: CASRTGGSYNSPLHF
d_gene: -; abundance: -; v_gene: TRBV7-9; j_gene: TRBJ1-4; CDR3nt: TGTGCCAGCAGCTTTGCCGGGGAAGAAAAACTGTTTTTT; CDR3aa: CASSFAGEEKLFF
d_gene: -; abundance: few; v_gene: TRBV5-1; j_gene: TRBJ1-5; CDR3nt: TGCGCCAGCAGCCTAGGACAGCCTGATCAACCCCAGCATTTT; CDR3aa: CASSLGQPDQPQHF
d_gene: -; abundance: -; v_gene: TRBV20-1; j_gene: TRBJ1-2; CDR3nt: TGCAGTGCTAGCAACACGGGGGATCTCTATGGCTACACCTTC; CDR3aa: CSASNTGDLYGYTF
d_gene: TRBD1; abundance: once; v_gene: TRBV27; j_gene: TRBJ1-5; CDR3nt: TGTGCCAGCAGAATCCACGGACAGGGCAATCAGCCCCAGCATTTT; CDR3aa: CASRIHGQGNQPQHF
d_gene: TRBD2; abundance: few; v_gene: TRBV6-2/TRBV6-3; j_gene: TRBJ2-2; CDR3nt: TGTGCCAGCAGTTACGGTACTAGCGGGCCGAACACCGGGGAGCTGTTTTTT; CDR3aa: CASSYGTSGPNTGELFF
d_gene: -; abundance: -; v_gene: TRBV29-1; j_gene: TRBJ1-5; CDR3nt: TGCAGCGTTGCGAGTGGGAACAATCAGCCCCAGCATTTT; CDR3aa: CSVASGNNQPQHF
d_gene: -; abundance: few; v_gene: TRBV11-2; j_gene: TRBJ2-1; CDR3nt: TGTGCCAGCAGCTTAGGAAGCATTGAGCAGTTCTTC; CDR3aa: CASSLGSIEQFF
d_gene: -; abundance: few; v_gene: TRBV14; j_gene: TRBJ1-3; CDR3nt: TGTGCCAGCAGCCAAGGACACCCACGACCCGGGGGAAACACCATATATTTT; CDR3aa: CASSQGHPRPGGNTIYF
d_gene: -; abundance: -; v_gene: TRBV20-1; j_gene: TRBJ2-1; CDR3nt: TGCAGTGCTTATCGACCCCCATACAATGAGCAGCTCTTC; CDR3aa: CSAYRPPYNEQLF
d_gene: -; abundance: -; v_gene: TRBV5-1; j_gene: TRBJ2-3; CDR3nt: TGCGCCAGCAGCTTGAGGGGACAAACAGATACGCAGTATTTT; CDR3aa: CASSLRGQTDTQYF
d_gene: TRBD2; abundance: many; v_gene: TRBV10-3; j_gene: TRBJ2-1; CDR3nt: TGTGCCATCAGTCCTTCTAGCGGGAGCTCCTACAATGAGCAGTTCTTC; CDR3aa: CAISPSSGSSYNEQFF
d_gene: -; abundance: -; v_gene: TRBV29-1; j_gene: TRBJ2-2; CDR3nt: TGCAGCGTTGAAGGCGTATACACCGGGGAGCTGTTTTTT; CDR3aa: CSVEGVYTGELFF
d_gene: -; abundance: few; v_gene: TRBV6-2/TRBV6-3; j_gene: TRBJ2-1; CDR3nt: TGTGCCAGCAGTTCAACCGGTCTAGACTACAATGAGCAGTTCTTC; CDR3aa: CASSSTGLDYNEQFF
d_gene: -; abundance: -; v_gene: TRBV14; j_gene: TRBJ1-2; CDR3nt: TGTGCCAGCAGCCAAGATCCCCGGACAGTGTCCTATGGCTACACCTTC; CDR3aa: CASSQDPRTVSYGYTF
d_gene: -; abundance: -; v_gene: TRBV11-2; j_gene: TRBJ1-4; CDR3nt: TGTGCCAGCAGCTCCCGGGACGAACCTAATGAAAAACTGTTTTTT; CDR3aa: CASSSRDEPNEKLFF
d_gene: -; abundance: -; v_gene: TRBV18; j_gene: TRBJ2-1; CDR3nt: TGTGCCAGCTCACCACCCCGGTACAGCTCCTACAATGAGCAGTTCTTC; CDR3aa: CASSPPRYSSYNEQFF
d_gene: -; abundance: -; v_gene: TRBV20-1; j_gene: TRBJ2-3; CDR3nt: TGCAGTGCTAAGTACCTGGGCACAGATACGCAGTATTTT; CDR3aa: CSAKYLGTDTQYF
d_gene: -; abundance: few; v_gene: TRBV29-1; j_gene: TRBJ1-1; CDR3nt: TGCAGCGGCCGGGACGCCATGAACACTGAAGCTTTCTTT; CDR3aa: CSGRDAMNTEAFF
d_gene: -; abundance: many; v_gene: TRBV2; j_gene: TRBJ1-5; CDR3nt: TGTGCCAGCCTTCCTGTCAGGGCCAGCAATCAGCCCCAGCATTTT; CDR3aa: CASLPVRASNQPQHF
d_gene: -; abundance: few; v_gene: TRBV10-3; j_gene: TRBJ1-1; CDR3nt: TGTGCCATCAGTGAAGGTGGGAAAGCTTTCTTT; CDR3aa: CAISEGGKAFF
d_gene: -; abundance: -; v_gene: TRBV27; j_gene: TRBJ1-3; CDR3nt: TGTGCCAGCAGCCAGACGAAGTCTCCTGGAAACACCATATATTTT; CDR3aa: CASSQTKSPGNTIYF
d_gene: -; abundance: few; v_gene: TRBV6-6; j_gene: TRBJ2-5; CDR3nt: TGTGCCAGCAGTTCCCCGTATGTGAGCGAGACCCAGTACTTC; CDR3aa: CASSSPYVSETQYF
d_gene: TRBD2; abundance: many; v_gene: TRBV6-2/TRBV6-3; j_gene: TRBJ2-1; CDR3nt: TGTGCCAGCAGTTACTCTAGCGGGGGGAATGAGCAGTTCTTC; CDR3aa: CASSYSSGGNEQFF
d_gene: -; abundance: few; v_gene: TRBV11-2; j_gene: TRBJ1-2; CDR3nt: TGTGCCAGCAGCTTATCAGGGGTGACTGACTATGGCTACACCTTC; CDR3aa: CASSLSGVTDYGYTF
d_gene: TRBD2; abundance: once; v_gene: TRBV29-1; j_gene: TRBJ2-1; CDR3nt: TGCAGCGTTGCGGGAGGTTTTGAGCAGTTCTTC; CDR3aa: CSVAGGFEQFF
d_gene: -; abundance: -; v_gene: TRBV2; j_gene: TRBJ1-1; CDR3nt: TGTGCCAGCAGCCGAACTCTGGTCAACACTGAAGCTTTCTTT; CDR3aa: CASSRTLVNTEAFF
d_gene: TRBD2; abundance: -; v_gene: TRBV29-1; j_gene: TRBJ2-7; CDR3nt: TGCAGCGTTGAGACGACTAGCGGGGTGCAGTACTTC; CDR3aa: CSVETTSGVQYF
d_gene: -; abundance: -; v_gene: TRBV12-3/TRBV12-4; j_gene: TRBJ1-1; CDR3nt: TGTGCCAGCACCACTGGAATGGCACCCTCCTTGAACACTGAAGCTTTCTTT; CDR3aa: CASTTGMAPSLNTEAFF
d_gene: -; abundance: many; v_gene: TRBV2; j_gene: TRBJ1-1; CDR3nt: TGTGCCAGCAGTGAAAACGGGGACGATAGGACTTTCTTT; CDR3aa: CASSENGDDRTFF
d_gene: TRBD1; abundance: -; v_gene: TRBV29-1; j_gene: TRBJ1-1; CDR3nt: TGCAGCGGGGCAGGGGGCGGAAACACTGAAGCTTTCTTT; CDR3aa: CSGAGGGNTEAFF
d_gene: TRBD2; abundance: -; v_gene: TRBV20-1; j_gene: TRBJ2-3; CDR3nt: TGCAGTGCTTCTCCGAGAGCGGGAGCCACAGATACGCAGTATTTT; CDR3aa: CSASPRAGATDTQYF
d_gene: -; abundance: many; v_gene: TRBV5-1; j_gene: TRBJ1-6; CDR3nt: TGCGCCAGCAGCTTGAGGACAGATAATAATTCACCCCTCCACTTT; CDR3aa: CASSLRTDNNSPLHF
d_gene: -; abundance: many; v_gene: TRBV15; j_gene: TRBJ2-7; CDR3nt: TGTGCCACCAGCCTCCATACGGGCTACGAGCAGTACTTC; CDR3aa: CATSLHTGYEQYF
d_gene: -; abundance: few; v_gene: TRBV10-3; j_gene: TRBJ2-1; CDR3nt: TGTGCCATCAGTGACTCAGCGGGTACCTACAATGAGCAGTTCTTC; CDR3aa: CAISDSAGTYNEQFF
d_gene: TRBD1; abundance: few; v_gene: TRBV12-3/TRBV12-4; j_gene: TRBJ2-1; CDR3nt: TGTGCCAGCACCCAGGACAGGGTAGAATTCTTC; CDR3aa: CASTQDRVEFF
d_gene: -; abundance: few; v_gene: TRBV6-2/TRBV6-3; j_gene: TRBJ1-5; CDR3nt: TGTGCCAGCAGTTCGGGCCGCTATAGCAATCAGCCCCAGCATTTT; CDR3aa: CASSSGRYSNQPQHF
d_gene: -; abundance: few; v_gene: TRBV5-1; j_gene: TRBJ1-1; CDR3nt: TGCGCCAGCAGCTTGGCAGGGGAGAGGTGGACTGAAGCTTTCTTT; CDR3aa: CASSLAGERWTEAFF
d_gene: -; abundance: -; v_gene: TRBV20-1; j_gene: TRBJ1-3; CDR3nt: TGCAGTGCTAGAGGGCATGGAAACACCATATATTTT; CDR3aa: CSARGHGNTIYF
d_gene: -; abundance: few; v_gene: TRBV6-5; j_gene: TRBJ2-3; CDR3nt: TGTGCCAGCCGACAGGAGGGACTAACGCAGTATTTT; CDR3aa: CASRQEGLTQYF
d_gene: -; abundance: few; v_gene: TRBV5-1; j_gene: TRBJ2-3; CDR3nt: TGCGCCAGCAGCGATCGACCGGCACACACAGATACGCAGTATTTT; CDR3aa: CASSDRPAHTDTQYF
d_gene: -; abundance: -; v_gene: TRBV28; j_gene: TRBJ1-5; CDR3nt: TGTGCCACTACTTGGGGGGGCAATCAGCCCCAGCATTTT; CDR3aa: CATTWGGNQPQHF
d_gene: TRBD1; abundance: -; v_gene: TRBV7-9; j_gene: TRBJ1-6; CDR3nt: TGTGCCAGCACCGATACCGGGACAGTAAATTCACCCCTCCACTTT; CDR3aa: CASTDTGTVNSPLHF
d_gene: -; abundance: few; v_gene: TRBV20-1; j_gene: TRBJ2-5; CDR3nt: TGCAGTGGAAACATTCAAGAGACCCAGTACTTC; CDR3aa: CSGNIQETQYF
d_gene: -; abundance: -; v_gene: TRBV5-1; j_gene: TRBJ1-6; CDR3nt: TGCGCCAGCAGCTTTGGCGGAGATTATGGTTCACCCCTCCACTTT; CDR3aa: CASSFGGDYGSPLHF